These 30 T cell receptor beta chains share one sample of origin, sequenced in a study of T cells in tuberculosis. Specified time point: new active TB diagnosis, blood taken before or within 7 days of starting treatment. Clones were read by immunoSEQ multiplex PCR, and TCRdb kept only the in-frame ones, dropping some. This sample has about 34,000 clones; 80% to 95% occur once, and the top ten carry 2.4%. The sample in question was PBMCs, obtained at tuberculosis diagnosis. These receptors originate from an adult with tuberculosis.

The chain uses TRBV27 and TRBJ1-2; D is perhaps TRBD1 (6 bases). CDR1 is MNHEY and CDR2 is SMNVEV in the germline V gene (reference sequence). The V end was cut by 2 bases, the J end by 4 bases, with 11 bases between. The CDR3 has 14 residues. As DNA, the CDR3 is TGTGCCAGCAGTTTAAGTGGACAGCCCTATGGCTACACCTTC. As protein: CASSLSGQPYGYTF.

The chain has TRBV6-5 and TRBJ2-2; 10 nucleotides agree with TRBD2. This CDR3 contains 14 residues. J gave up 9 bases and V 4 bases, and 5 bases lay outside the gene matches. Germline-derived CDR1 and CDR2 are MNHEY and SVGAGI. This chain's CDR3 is CASSSGLAVRELFF. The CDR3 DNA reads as TGTGCCAGCAGTTCCGGACTAGCGGTACGGGAGCTGTTTTTT.

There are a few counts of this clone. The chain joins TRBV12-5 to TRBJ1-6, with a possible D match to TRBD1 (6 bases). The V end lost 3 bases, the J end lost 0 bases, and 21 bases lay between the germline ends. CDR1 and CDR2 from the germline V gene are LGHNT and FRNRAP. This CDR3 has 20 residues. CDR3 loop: CASGFSGTGQGTSYNSPLHF. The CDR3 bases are TGTGCTAGTGGTTTCTCCGGGACGGGTCAGGGGACCTCCTATAATTCACCCCTCCACTTT.

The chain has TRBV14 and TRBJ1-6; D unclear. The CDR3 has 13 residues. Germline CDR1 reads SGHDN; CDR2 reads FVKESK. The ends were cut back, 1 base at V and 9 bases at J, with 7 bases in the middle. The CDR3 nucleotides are TGTGCCAGCAGCCAAGCCCGAGGTTCACCCCTCCACTTT. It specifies CASSQARGSPLHF.

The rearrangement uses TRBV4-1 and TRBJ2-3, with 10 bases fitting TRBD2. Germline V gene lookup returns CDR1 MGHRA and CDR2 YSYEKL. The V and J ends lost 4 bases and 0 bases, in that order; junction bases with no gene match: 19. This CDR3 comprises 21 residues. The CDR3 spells CASSRRGPGILAGASTDTQYF. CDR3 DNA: TGCGCCAGCAGCCGCAGGGGGCCAGGGATTCTAGCGGGGGCTAGCACAGATACGCAGTATTTT.

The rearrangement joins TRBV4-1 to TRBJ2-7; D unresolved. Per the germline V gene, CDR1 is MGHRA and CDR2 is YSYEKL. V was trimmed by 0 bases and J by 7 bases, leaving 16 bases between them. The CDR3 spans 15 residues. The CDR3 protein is CASSQEESTAREQYV. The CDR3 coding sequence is TGCGCCAGCAGCCAAGAAGAGAGCACGGCGAGGGAGCAGTACGTC.

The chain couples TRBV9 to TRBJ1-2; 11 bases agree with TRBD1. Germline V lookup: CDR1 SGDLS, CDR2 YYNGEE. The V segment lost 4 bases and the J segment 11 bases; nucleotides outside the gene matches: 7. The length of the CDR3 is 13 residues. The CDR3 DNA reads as TGTGCCAGCAGCACGGACAGGGGGCGCGGGTACACCTTC. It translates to CASSTDRGRGYTF.

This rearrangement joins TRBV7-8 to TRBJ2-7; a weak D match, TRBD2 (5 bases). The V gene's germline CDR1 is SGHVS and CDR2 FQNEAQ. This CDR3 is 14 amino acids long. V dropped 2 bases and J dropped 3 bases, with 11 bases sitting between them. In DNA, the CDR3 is TGTGCCAGCAGCTTAAAGCCCGGGGTCTACGAGCAGTACGTC. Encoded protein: CASSLKPGVYEQYV.

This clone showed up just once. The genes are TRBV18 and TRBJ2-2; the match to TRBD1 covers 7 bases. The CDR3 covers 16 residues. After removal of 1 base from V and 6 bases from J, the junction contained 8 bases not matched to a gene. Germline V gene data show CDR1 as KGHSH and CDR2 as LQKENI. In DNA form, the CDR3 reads TGTGCCAGCTCACCACGGGAGACAGGGATCGCCGGGGAGCTGTTTTTT. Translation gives CASSPRETGIAGELFF.

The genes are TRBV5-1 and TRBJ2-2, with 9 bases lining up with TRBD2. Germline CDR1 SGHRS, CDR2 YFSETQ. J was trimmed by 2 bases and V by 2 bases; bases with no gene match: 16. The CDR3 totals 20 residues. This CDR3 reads CASSFWGTGVAGVNTGELFF. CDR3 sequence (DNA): TGCGCCAGCAGCTTCTGGGGAACTGGGGTAGCGGGGGTCAACACCGGGGAGCTGTTTTTT.

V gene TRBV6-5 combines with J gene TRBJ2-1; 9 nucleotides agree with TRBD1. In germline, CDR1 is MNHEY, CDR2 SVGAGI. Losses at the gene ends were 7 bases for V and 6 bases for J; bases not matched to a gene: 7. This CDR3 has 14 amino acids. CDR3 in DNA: TGTGCCAGCACCCCGGGACAGGGCGGCAATGAGCAGTTCTTC. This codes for CASTPGQGGNEQFF.

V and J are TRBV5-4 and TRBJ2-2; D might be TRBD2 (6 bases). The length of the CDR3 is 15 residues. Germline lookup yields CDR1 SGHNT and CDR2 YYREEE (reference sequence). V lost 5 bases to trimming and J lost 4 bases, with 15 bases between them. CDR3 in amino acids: CASRLGGASTGELFF. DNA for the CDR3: TGTGCCAGCAGGCTCGGCGGGGCGTCCACCGGGGAGCTGTTTTTT.

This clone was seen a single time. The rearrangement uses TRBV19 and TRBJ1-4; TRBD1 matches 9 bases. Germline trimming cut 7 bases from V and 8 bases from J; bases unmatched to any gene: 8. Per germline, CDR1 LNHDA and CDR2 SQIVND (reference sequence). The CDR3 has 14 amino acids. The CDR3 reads CASTPTGGGEKLFF. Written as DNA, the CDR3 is TGTGCCAGTACCCCGACAGGGGGGGGAGAAAAACTGTTTTTT.

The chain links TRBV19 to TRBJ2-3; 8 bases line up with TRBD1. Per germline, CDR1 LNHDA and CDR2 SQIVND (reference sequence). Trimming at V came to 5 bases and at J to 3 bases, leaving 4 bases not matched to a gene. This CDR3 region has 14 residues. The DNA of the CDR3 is TGTGCCAGTAGTGCGGACAGGGTGACAGATACGCAGTATTTT. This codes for CASSADRVTDTQYF.

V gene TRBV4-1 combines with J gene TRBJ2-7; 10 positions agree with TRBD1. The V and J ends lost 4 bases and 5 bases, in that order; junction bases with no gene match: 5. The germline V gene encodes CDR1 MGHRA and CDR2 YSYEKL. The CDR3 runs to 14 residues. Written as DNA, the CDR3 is TGCGCCAGCAGCCGCGGGGACAGGGGTCACGAGCAGTACGTC. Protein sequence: CASSRGDRGHEQYV.

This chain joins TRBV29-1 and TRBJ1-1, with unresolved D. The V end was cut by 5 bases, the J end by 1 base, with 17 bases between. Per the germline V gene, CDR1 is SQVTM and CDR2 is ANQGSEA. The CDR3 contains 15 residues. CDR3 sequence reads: CSVTPQWPRNTEAFF. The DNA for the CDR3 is TGCAGCGTTACGCCCCAGTGGCCTAGGAACACTGAAGCTTTCTTT.

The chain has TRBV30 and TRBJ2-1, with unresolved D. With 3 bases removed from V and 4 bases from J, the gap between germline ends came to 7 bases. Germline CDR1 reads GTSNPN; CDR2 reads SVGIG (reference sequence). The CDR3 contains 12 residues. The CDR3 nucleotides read TGTGCCTGGAGAGCTAGTTACAATGAGCAGTTCTTC. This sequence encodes CAWRASYNEQFF. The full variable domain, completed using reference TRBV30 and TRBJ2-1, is SQTIHQWPATLVQPVGSPLSLECTVEGTSNPNLYWYRQAAGRGLQLLFYSVGIGQISSEVPQNLSASRPQDRQFILSSKKLLLSDSGFYLCAWRASYNEQFFGPGTRLTVL.

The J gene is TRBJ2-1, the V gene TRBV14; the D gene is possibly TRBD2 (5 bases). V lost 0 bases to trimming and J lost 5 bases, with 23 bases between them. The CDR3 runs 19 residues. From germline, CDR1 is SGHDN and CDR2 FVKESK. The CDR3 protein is CASSQDLYGGQRLNNEQFF. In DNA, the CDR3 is TGTGCCAGCAGCCAAGATCTGTATGGTGGCCAGCGGTTAAACAATGAGCAGTTCTTC.

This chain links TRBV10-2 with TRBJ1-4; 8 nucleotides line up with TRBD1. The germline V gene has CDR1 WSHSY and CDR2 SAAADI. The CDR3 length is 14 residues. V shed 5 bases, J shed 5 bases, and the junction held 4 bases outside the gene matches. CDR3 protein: CASSHDRGNEKLFF. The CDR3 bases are TGCGCCAGCAGTCACGACAGGGGAAATGAAAAACTGTTTTTT.

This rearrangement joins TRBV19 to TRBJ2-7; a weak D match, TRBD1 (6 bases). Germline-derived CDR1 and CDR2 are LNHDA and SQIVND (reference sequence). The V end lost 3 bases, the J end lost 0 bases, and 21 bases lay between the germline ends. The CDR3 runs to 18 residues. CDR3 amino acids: CASSIKGGGSQSSYEQYF. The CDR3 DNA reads TGTGCCAGTAGTATTAAAGGTGGGGGCAGCCAAAGCTCCTACGAGCAGTACTTC.

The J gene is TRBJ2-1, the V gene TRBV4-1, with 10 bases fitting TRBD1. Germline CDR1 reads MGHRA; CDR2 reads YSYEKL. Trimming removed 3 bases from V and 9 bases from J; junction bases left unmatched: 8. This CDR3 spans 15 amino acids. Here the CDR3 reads CASSHPGTGDSEQFF. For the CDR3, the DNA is TGCGCCAGCAGCCACCCCGGGACAGGGGACAGTGAGCAGTTCTTC.

CDR3 in amino acids: CASEFGPGGNQPQHF. CDR3 bases: TGTGCCAGCGAGTTTGGGCCAGGGGGCAATCAGCCCCAGCATTTT. This rearrangement joins TRBV28 to TRBJ1-5, with D possibly being TRBD1 (6 bases). The germline V and J ends were trimmed by 8 bases and 2 bases, with 16 bases remaining between them. Germline loops: CDR1 MDHEN, CDR2 SYDVKM. The CDR3 is 15 amino acids.

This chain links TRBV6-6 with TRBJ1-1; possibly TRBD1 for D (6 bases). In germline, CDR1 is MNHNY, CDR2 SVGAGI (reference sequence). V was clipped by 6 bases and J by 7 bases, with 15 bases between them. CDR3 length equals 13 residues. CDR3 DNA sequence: TGTGCCAGCAGGGACAGTGAGGGCGGTGAAGCTTTCTTT. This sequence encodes CASRDSEGGEAFF.

CDR3 DNA: TGTGCCAGCAGTCCGCGTTGGGGCATGAACACTGAAGCTTTCTTT. It codes for CASSPRWGMNTEAFF. The V gene is TRBV28, the J gene TRBJ1-1; D is perhaps TRBD1 (5 bases). V was trimmed by 5 bases and J by 0 bases, leaving 13 bases between them. In germline, CDR1 is MDHEN, CDR2 SYDVKM. CDR3 length: 15 amino acids.

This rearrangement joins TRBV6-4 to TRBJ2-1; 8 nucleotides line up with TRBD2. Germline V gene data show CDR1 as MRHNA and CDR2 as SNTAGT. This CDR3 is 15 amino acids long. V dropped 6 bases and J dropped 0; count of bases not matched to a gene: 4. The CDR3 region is CASSERGGSYNEQFF. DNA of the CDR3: TGTGCCAGCAGCGAACGGGGGGGCTCCTACAATGAGCAGTTCTTC.

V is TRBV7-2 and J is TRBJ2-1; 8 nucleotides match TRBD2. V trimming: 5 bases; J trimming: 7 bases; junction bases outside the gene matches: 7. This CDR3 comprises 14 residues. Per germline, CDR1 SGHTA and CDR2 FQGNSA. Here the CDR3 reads CASSPGLGTNEQFF. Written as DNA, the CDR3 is TGTGCCAGCAGCCCGGGACTAGGTACAAATGAGCAGTTCTTC.

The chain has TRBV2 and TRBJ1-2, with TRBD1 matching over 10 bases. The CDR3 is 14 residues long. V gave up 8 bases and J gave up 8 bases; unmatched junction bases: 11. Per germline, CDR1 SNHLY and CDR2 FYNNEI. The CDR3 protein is CASHGDRGLAGYTF. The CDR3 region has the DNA TGTGCCAGCCATGGGGACAGGGGCCTAGCGGGCTACACCTTC. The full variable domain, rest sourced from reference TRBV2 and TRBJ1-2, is EPEVTQTPSHQVTQMGQEVILRCVPISNHLYFYWYRQILGQKVEFLVSFYNNEISEKSEIFDDQFSVERPDGSNFTLKIRSTKLEDSAMYFCASHGDRGLAGYTFGSGTRLTVV.

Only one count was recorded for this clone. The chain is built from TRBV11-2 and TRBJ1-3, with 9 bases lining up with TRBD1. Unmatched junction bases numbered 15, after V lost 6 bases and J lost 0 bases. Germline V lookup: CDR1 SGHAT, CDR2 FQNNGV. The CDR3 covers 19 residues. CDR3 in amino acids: CASRAGTGQRQGSGNTIYF. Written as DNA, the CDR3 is TGTGCCAGCAGGGCCGGGACAGGGCAACGTCAAGGCTCTGGAAACACCATATATTTT. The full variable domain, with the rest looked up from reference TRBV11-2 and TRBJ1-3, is EAGVAQSPRYKIIEKRQSVAFWCNPISGHATLYWYQQILGQGPKLLIQFQNNGVVDDSQLPKDRFSAERLKGVDSTLKIQPAKLEDSAVYLCASRAGTGQRQGSGNTIYFGEGSWLTVV.

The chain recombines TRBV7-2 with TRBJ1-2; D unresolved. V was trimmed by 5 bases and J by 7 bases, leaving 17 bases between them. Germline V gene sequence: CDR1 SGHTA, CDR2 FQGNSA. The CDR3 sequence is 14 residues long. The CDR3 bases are TGTGCCAGCAGCCTTGATACGGGATCAAGTGGCTACACCTTC. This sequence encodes CASSLDTGSSGYTF.

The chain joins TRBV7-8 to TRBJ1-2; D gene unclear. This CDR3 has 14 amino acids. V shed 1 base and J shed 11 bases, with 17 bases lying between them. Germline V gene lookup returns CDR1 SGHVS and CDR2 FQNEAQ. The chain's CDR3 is CASSLEGSGLSYTF. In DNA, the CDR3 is TGTGCCAGCAGCTTAGAAGGTTCGGGGTTAAGTTACACCTTC.